The following is a T cell receptor beta chain sequence with its context. No antigen is known for it. This sample was included in a study of OX40 agonist ivuxolimab in advanced cancers. For the study at large: The patients got ivuxolimab, which is an agonistic anti-OX40 (CD134) antibody. The study gave patients intravenous ivuxolimab at 0.01 to 10 mg/kg every 2 weeks. Of mixed ages from about 23 to 85 and averaging roughly 64 years, the group was approximately 80% male.

CDR3 length: 15 residues. Study-wide findings and caveats: CD4+ and CD8+ T cells in blood underwent clonal expansion by week 6 at 0.1 to 3.0 mg/kg.

The repertoire was sequenced with immunoSEQ multiplex PCR; TCRdb's copy has only in-frame clones and lacks some. The profile shows 35,000 to 40,000 clones, 92% of them singletons. The sequence was collected from an adult with an advanced solid tumor such as melanoma, head and neck, liver or kidney cancer. Sequenced material: CD4+ or CD8+ T cells sorted from blood, taken in a trial of the OX40 agonist ivuxolimab. V gene TRBV21-1 combines with J gene TRBJ1-2; the DNA was not used to check the table's D call, TRBD1. TRBV21-1 is classified as a pseudogene. The CDR3 bases are TGTGCCAGCAGCCCCCAGGGGGGTTCTGTGTATGGCTACACCTTC. It codes for CASSPQGGSVYGYTF.